This TCR beta chain appears in the sequencing data of a study of blood T cell repertoires in COVID-19. Study-level background: Acute and convalescent COVID-19 samples came from the United States, Italy and Spain. Sources were T cells, B-cell-depleted T cells, or PBMCs; the material itself was cDNA or gDNA.

V was shortened by 1 base and J by 2 bases, with 17 bases between the two germline ends. CDR3 size: 17 residues. The V gene's germline CDR1 is LNHDA and CDR2 SQIVND (reference sequence). The count of this clone is one. Method: immunoSEQ multiplex PCR; TCRdb's copy keeps in-frame clones and lacks some. The table lists approximately 220,000 clones, around 90% of them singletons. Clinical history reported by participants formed the basis on which cohorts were assigned. Cohort 3 recovery required two negative PCRs, clearance, or symptom resolution. The sequence came from a man under 40 who had recovered from COVID-19. The chain combines TRBV19 with TRBJ2-5; TRBD1 is a possible D gene (5 bases). Source material: PBMCs or T cells enriched from blood (not recorded which). CDR3 in DNA: TGTGCCAGTAGTATAGGGGGCCGGGTCCGGAGACAAGAGACCCAGTACTTC. Protein sequence: CASSIGGRVRRQETQYF. Full variable domain (outside the CDR3, taken from reference TRBV19 and TRBJ2-5): DGGITQSPKYLFRKEGQNVTLSCEQNLNHDAMYWYRQDPGQGLRLIYYSQIVNDFQKGDIAEGYSVSREKKESFPLTVTSAQKNPTAFYLCASSIGGRVRRQETQYFGPGTRLLVL.